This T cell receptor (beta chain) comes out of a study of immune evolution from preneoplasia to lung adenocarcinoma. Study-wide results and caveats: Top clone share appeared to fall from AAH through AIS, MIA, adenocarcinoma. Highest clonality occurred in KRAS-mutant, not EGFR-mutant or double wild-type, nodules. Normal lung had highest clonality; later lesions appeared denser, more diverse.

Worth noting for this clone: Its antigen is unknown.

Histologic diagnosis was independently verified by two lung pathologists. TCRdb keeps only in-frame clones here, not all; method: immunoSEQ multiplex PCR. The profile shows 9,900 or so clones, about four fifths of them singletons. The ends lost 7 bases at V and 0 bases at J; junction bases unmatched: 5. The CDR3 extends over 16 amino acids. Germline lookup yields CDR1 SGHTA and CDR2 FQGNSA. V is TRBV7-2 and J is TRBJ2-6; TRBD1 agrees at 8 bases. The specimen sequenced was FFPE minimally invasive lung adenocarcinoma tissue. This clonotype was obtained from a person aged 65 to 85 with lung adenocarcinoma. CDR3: CASIRQGSSGANVLTF. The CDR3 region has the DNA TGTGCCAGCATCCGACAGGGGAGCTCTGGGGCCAACGTCCTGACTTTC.